The sequence of this T cell receptor (beta chain) was determined in a study of blood T cell repertoires in COVID-19. Across the study: Donors in the United States, Italy and Spain gave samples during acute or convalescent COVID-19.

In the authors' methods: Scientists estimated how many nucleated cells there were by amplifying reference gene primers. Data came from immunoSEQ multiplex PCR; TCRdb stores just in-frame clones and leaves some out. V and J calls and clone size are those listed in that table; D and trimming were worked out from the DNA. The sample holds approximately 82,000 clones; around 89% are singletons and the top ten take approximately 15%. The source is a man aged 65-85 years with active or convalescent COVID-19. Sequencing was carried out using peripheral blood.

The CDR3 reads CSASFLAGGVVSYNEQFF. The CDR3, as DNA: TGCAGTGCTAGTTTTCTAGCGGGAGGGGTCGTCTCCTACAATGAGCAGTTCTTC. This chain links TRBV20-1 with TRBJ2-1; TRBD2 agrees at 12 bases. J lost 0 bases, V lost 3 bases, and 9 bases had no gene match. Germline loops: CDR1 DFQATT, CDR2 SNEGSKA (reference sequence). This CDR3 region has 18 residues.